The present T cell receptor beta chain was sequenced within a study of cytomegalovirus exposure and HLA in healthy donors. The primer mix had 60 Vbeta and 13 Jbeta primers. Only in-frame clones appear in the TCRdb table, and some are missing; sequencing was by immunoSEQ multiplex PCR. There are 100,000 to 150,000 clones in the sample; about three quarters occur only once, and 2.5% to 3% lies in the top ten. Only a few counts were recorded for this clone. Sequenced: PBMCs. The receptor was isolated from a woman aged 40 to 50 in good health and CMV-seropositive.

The DNA of the CDR3 is TGTGCCAGCAGCTTAGCCAGTGGCACAGATACGCAGTATTTT. This gives the protein CASSLASGTDTQYF. This rearrangement joins TRBV7-9 to TRBJ2-3; D is unresolved. The CDR3 loop spans 14 amino acids. Trimming pared 0 bases from V and 1 base from J, leaving 5 bases between. Germline V gene lookup returns CDR1 SEHNR and CDR2 FQNEAQ (reference sequence).